Below, one T cell receptor beta chain is given with its context. Its target is not known. The entry originates in a study of metastatic and nonmetastatic thyroid tumors. Study in general: Where malignant and benign thyroid patients were concerned, repertoires were compared across blood and tumor or nodule tissue. Study results and caveats: Significantly higher TCR beta diversity was reportedly seen in malignant thyroid tumors than benign nodules, in blood and tumor.

No patient had received any treatment before thyroid surgery. This CDR3 has 13 residues. Germline V CDR1 and CDR2: DFQATT, SNEGSKA (reference sequence). The junction had 2 bases not matched to a gene; V was cut back by 5 bases and J by 3 bases. Authors' data handling: The study's classifier, a distant-metastasis tool for papillary thyroid cancer, was built using CDR3 differences across clinicopathological groups. TCRdb re-called the PCR reads through MiXCR. The V and J calls follow TCRdb's processing rather than the paper's. Among about 7,100 clones listed, under 35% were seen once. The TCR was taken from a female donor with papillary thyroid cancer or a benign thyroid nodule (not recorded which). Some clones in this sample may be carry-over from other donors' samples. The sample taken for sequencing was adjacent normal tissue. V is TRBV20-1 and J is TRBJ1-1; 11 bases agree with TRBD1. The CDR3 nucleotides read TGCAGTGCTGGACAGGGGGCCCACACTGAAGCTTTCTTT. This gives the protein CSAGQGAHTEAFF.